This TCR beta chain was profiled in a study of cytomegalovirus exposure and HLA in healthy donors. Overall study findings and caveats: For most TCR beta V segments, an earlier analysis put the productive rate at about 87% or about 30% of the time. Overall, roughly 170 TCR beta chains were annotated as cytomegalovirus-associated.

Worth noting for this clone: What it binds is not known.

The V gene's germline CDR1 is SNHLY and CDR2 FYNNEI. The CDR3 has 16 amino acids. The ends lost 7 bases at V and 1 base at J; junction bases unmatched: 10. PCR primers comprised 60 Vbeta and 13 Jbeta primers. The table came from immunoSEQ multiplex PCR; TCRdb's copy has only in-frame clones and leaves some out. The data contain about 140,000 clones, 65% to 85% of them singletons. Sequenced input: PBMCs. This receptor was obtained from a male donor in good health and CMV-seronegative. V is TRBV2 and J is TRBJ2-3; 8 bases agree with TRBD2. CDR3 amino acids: CASKPFSGAGTDTQYF. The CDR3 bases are TGTGCCAGCAAGCCCTTTAGCGGGGCAGGCACAGATACGCAGTATTTT.